Each of the 31 T cell receptor beta chains below was sequenced from the same sample in a study of PD-1 blockade in classical Hodgkin lymphoma. Repertoires were generated with immunoSEQ multiplex PCR, while TCRdb's copy carries only in-frame clones and drops some. The sample shows 6,500 to 9,000 clones, over 60% of them seen only once. As for time point: cycle 4 day 1 (C4D1), after around six weeks of nivolumab. All patients relapsed after autologous stem cell transplantation, and brentuximab vedotin exposure varied. This material consisted of peripheral blood mononuclear cells (PBMCs), taken before the fourth cycle of nivolumab. Receptor source: a human donor with classical Hodgkin lymphoma.

The chain has TRBV6-5 and TRBJ1-2; D is perhaps TRBD1 (5 bases). The CDR3 covers 14 residues. Between the trimmed V and J ends, which lost 5 bases and 4 bases, there was a span of 14 bases. CDR1 and CDR2 (germline): MNHEY, SVGAGI. CDR3 coding DNA: TGTGCCAGCAGTCAGACAGCGGTCTTCTATGGCTACACCTTC. It is translated as CASSQTAVFYGYTF.

This clone is hyperexpanded in the sample. This rearrangement joins TRBV6-5 to TRBJ2-7; possible D gene TRBD1, 5 bases. CDR1 and CDR2 (germline): MNHEY, SVGAGI. The CDR3 covers 15 residues. The V end lost 0 bases, the J end lost 4 bases, and 13 bases lay between the germline ends. The CDR3 coding sequence is TGTGCCAGCAGTTACTCGACGACAGCCGGTTACGAGCAGTACTTC. It translates to CASSYSTTAGYEQYF.

This chain connects TRBV4-1 to TRBJ1-3; D perhaps matches TRBD1 (6 bases). In germline, CDR1 is MGHRA, CDR2 YSYEKL. The CDR3 is made up of 17 amino acids. V was shortened by 0 bases and J by 0 bases, with 12 bases between the two germline ends. CDR3 coding DNA: TGCGCCAGCAGCCAAGATACTGGGACACCCTCTGGAAACACCATATATTTT. Its protein product is CASSQDTGTPSGNTIYF.

The chain combines TRBV7-9 with TRBJ1-2; no clear D gene. Germline CDR1 and CDR2: SEHNR and FQNEAQ (reference sequence). The CDR3 contains 14 residues. Trimming cost V 10 bases and J 2 bases, with 17 bases left between them. Written as DNA, the CDR3 is TGTGCCACCCCGGTTTACGGATCGAACTATGGCTACACCTTC. It encodes CATPVYGSNYGYTF. Supplemented by reference TRBV7-9 and TRBJ1-2, the full variable domain reads DTGVSQNPRHKITKRGQNVTFRCDPISEHNRLYWYRQTLGQGPEFLTYFQNEAQLEKSRLLSDRFSAERPKGSFSTLEIQRTEQGDSAMYLCATPVYGSNYGYTFGSGTRLTVV.

V and J are TRBV10-3 and TRBJ2-1; D is possibly TRBD2 (6 bases). With 2 bases removed from V and 6 bases from J, the gap between germline ends came to 17 bases. This CDR3 region has 16 residues. Per the germline V gene, CDR1 is ENHRY and CDR2 is SYGVKD. The CDR3, as DNA: TGTGCCATCAGTGAGCTTAAAGGGACTGTCGGCAATGAGCAGTTCTTC. Translation gives CAISELKGTVGNEQFF.

The genes are TRBV7-2 and TRBJ2-1, with D unclear. Per germline, CDR1 SGHTA and CDR2 FQGNSA. V was pared by 10 bases and J by 2 bases, with 12 bases between. The CDR3 runs to 13 residues. The CDR3 DNA sequence: TGTGCCACCCTCCGGACCACCTACAATGAGCAGTTCTTC. It yields the protein CATLRTTYNEQFF.

This clone was seen a few times. V gene TRBV18 combines with J gene TRBJ1-2; possibly TRBD1 for D (6 bases). The V end lost 0 bases, the J end lost 4 bases, and 6 bases lay between the germline ends. The germline gives CDR1 KGHSH, CDR2 LQKENI. This CDR3 comprises 13 residues. CDR3 DNA sequence: TGTGCCAGCTCACCACCGGACAGCTATGGCTACACCTTC. Protein: CASSPPDSYGYTF.

This clone showed up just once. J is TRBJ2-1 and V is TRBV4-3, with 7 bases matching TRBD2. The CDR3 consists of 13 residues. In germline, CDR1 is LGHNA, CDR2 YSLEER. J lost 5 bases, V lost 4 bases, and 2 bases had no gene match. As DNA, the CDR3 is TGCGCCAGCAGCCGTGGACTAGACAATGAGCAGTTCTTC. Its translation is CASSRGLDNEQFF.

This chain links TRBV19 with TRBJ1-5; a weak D match, TRBD1 (5 bases). This CDR3 is 14 amino acids long. Germline lookup yields CDR1 LNHDA and CDR2 SQIVND (reference sequence). The V and J ends lost 6 bases and 0 bases respectively, with 9 bases between them. The CDR3 loop reads CASRGVYSNQPQHF. CDR3 bases: TGTGCCAGTAGGGGGGTTTATAGCAATCAGCCCCAGCATTTT.

The gene calls are TRBV6-1 and TRBJ2-1; a possible D gene is TRBD1 (5 bases). Germline lookup yields CDR1 MNHNS and CDR2 SASEGT. This CDR3 spans 13 amino acids. V was trimmed by 6 bases and J by 4 bases, leaving 10 bases between them. The CDR3: CASRDIQYNEQFF. CDR3 sequence (DNA): TGTGCCAGCAGGGACATCCAATACAATGAGCAGTTCTTC.

The chain recombines TRBV20-1 with TRBJ1-2; D not certain. The V gene's germline CDR1 is DFQATT and CDR2 SNEGSKA (reference sequence). This CDR3 is built from 10 residues. V lost 3 bases to trimming and J lost 4 bases, with 3 bases between them. This CDR3 is CSASVYGYTF. DNA of the CDR3: TGCAGTGCTAGCGTCTATGGCTACACCTTC.

This chain joins TRBV7-9 and TRBJ1-1; D not certain. Deletions cut 4 bases from V and 5 bases from J, with 11 bases between. The CDR3 is 13 amino acids. The germline gives CDR1 SEHNR, CDR2 FQNEAQ (reference sequence). CDR3: CASSSGLGTEAFF. The CDR3 DNA reads TGTGCCAGCAGCTCCGGACTTGGGACTGAAGCTTTCTTT.

This clone was picked up one time. The J gene is TRBJ2-7, the V gene TRBV10-3, with D perhaps TRBD1 or TRBD2 (5 bases each). Germline V gives CDR1 ENHRY, CDR2 SYGVKD. This CDR3 is built from 13 residues. The germline V and J ends were trimmed by 0 bases and 7 bases, with 10 bases remaining between them. The CDR3 DNA sequence: TGTGCCATCAGTGAGTCGAGGGGTGGAGAGCAGTACTTC. It encodes CAISESRGGEQYF.

The chain carries TRBV29-1 and TRBJ2-5, with a weak D call TRBD1 (6 bases). TRBJ2-7 matches the DNA end more closely, so the J call is doubtful. The CDR3 is made up of 11 amino acids. Per germline, CDR1 SQVTM and CDR2 ANQGSEA. CDR3 in amino acids: CSVVQGYEQYF. As DNA, the CDR3 is TGCAGCGTTGTACAGGGCTACGAGCAGTACTTC.

The chain uses TRBV6-6 and TRBJ1-2; 8 bases fit TRBD1. Germline CDR1 and CDR2: MNHNY and SVGAGI (reference sequence). CDR3 length: 14 amino acids. Losses at the gene ends were 8 bases for V and 0 bases for J; bases not matched to a gene: 5. CDR3 coding DNA: TGTGCCAGCGGGGGACAGGCGCCTAACTATGGCTACACCTTC. It yields the protein CASGGQAPNYGYTF.

The rearrangement uses TRBV5-5 and TRBJ1-2; D gene ambiguous. Germline assignment: CDR1 SGHKS and CDR2 YYEKEE (reference sequence). V shed 3 bases and J shed 1 base, with 7 bases lying between them. The CDR3 consists of 13 residues. The CDR3, as DNA: TGTGCCAGCAGCTCACAATTTAACTATGGCTACACCTTC. Protein product: CASSSQFNYGYTF.

The chain has TRBV5-1 and TRBJ2-1, with 8 positions matching TRBD1. The germline V gene encodes CDR1 SGHRS and CDR2 YFSETQ. Germline trimming cut 2 bases from V and 7 bases from J; bases unmatched to any gene: 5. The CDR3 runs to 14 residues. The chain's CDR3 is CASSFMTGENEQFF. The DNA for the CDR3 is TGCGCCAGCAGCTTTATGACAGGGGAGAATGAGCAGTTCTTC. The complete variable domain, with remaining parts taken from reference TRBV5-1 and TRBJ2-1, reads KAGVTQTPRYLIKTRGQQVTLSCSPISGHRSVSWYQQTPGQGLQFLFEYFSETQRNKGNFPGRFSGRQFSNSRSEMNVSTLELGDSALYLCASSFMTGENEQFFGPGTRLTVL.

This clone was counted a single time. The V gene is TRBV28, the J gene TRBJ1-1; the D is unclear. Trimming took off 8 bases at V and 1 base at J, with 11 bases between the two ends. Germline loops: CDR1 MDHEN, CDR2 SYDVKM. This CDR3 spans 13 amino acids. CDR3 bases: TGTGCCAGCCACGCAGGACGGAACACTGAAGCTTTCTTT. This sequence encodes CASHAGRNTEAFF.

In DNA, the CDR3 is TGTGCCAGCAGCTTAAGCCGGGCACAGTCCTACGAGCAGTACTTC. Encoded protein: CASSLSRAQSYEQYF. The rearrangement links TRBV7-2 to TRBJ2-7, with D unresolved. With 2 bases removed from V and 1 base from J, the gap between germline ends came to 12 bases. Germline-derived CDR1 and CDR2 are SGHTA and FQGNSA. The CDR3 is 15 residues long.

V gene TRBV2 combines with J gene TRBJ1-6; 8 positions agree with TRBD1. This CDR3 spans 14 amino acids. The V gene end was trimmed by 4 bases and the J gene end by 8 bases; junction bases not matched to a gene: 4. Germline values: CDR1 SNHLY, CDR2 FYNNEI. The CDR3 sequence is CASSVNRGDSPLHF. CDR3 nucleotide sequence: TGTGCCAGCAGTGTCAACAGGGGGGATTCACCCCTCCACTTT.

This clone was seen only once. The V call is TRBV7-8, the J call TRBJ1-2; the D gene is possibly TRBD1 (5 bases). Per the germline V gene, CDR1 is SGHVS and CDR2 is FQNEAQ. The germline V and J ends were trimmed by 4 bases and 6 bases, with 12 bases remaining between them. This CDR3 contains 13 residues. DNA for the CDR3: TGTGCCAGCAGCTGGCAAACCAGGGATGGCTACACCTTC. This translates into CASSWQTRDGYTF. The whole variable domain, filled in from reference TRBV7-8 and TRBJ1-2, reads GAGVSQSPRYKVAKRGQDVALRCDPISGHVSLFWYQQALGQGPEFLTYFQNEAQLDKSGLPSDRFFAERPEGSVSTLKIQRTQQEDSAVYLCASSWQTRDGYTFGSGTRLTVV.

The chain couples TRBV29-1 to TRBJ1-1; 8 positions match TRBD1. Germline trimming cut 7 bases from V and 2 bases from J; bases unmatched to any gene: 6. This CDR3 spans 13 amino acids. The germline V gene has CDR1 SQVTM and CDR2 ANQGSEA. The CDR3 DNA follows: TGCAGCGGCCTCGGACAGGGAAACACTGAAGCTTTCTTT. Protein product: CSGLGQGNTEAFF.

The V gene is TRBV18, the J gene TRBJ2-1; the D gene is possibly TRBD2 (5 bases). CDR3 length: 13 residues. V was clipped by 2 bases and J by 9 bases, with 11 bases between them. CDR1 KGHSH and CDR2 LQKENI come from the germline V gene. This CDR3 reads CASSPVGVGEQFF. The CDR3 region has the DNA TGTGCCAGCTCACCAGTCGGGGTTGGTGAGCAGTTCTTC.

This sequence joins TRBV5-1 and TRBJ2-4, with 8 nucleotides matching TRBD1. V was pared by 4 bases and J by 6 bases, with 6 bases of the junction left unmatched. The CDR3 extends over 14 amino acids. Per germline, CDR1 SGHRS and CDR2 YFSETQ. In nucleotides, the CDR3 is TGCGCCAGCAGCGTCCGGGACAGGAGAAACATTCAGTACTTC. Its translation is CASSVRDRRNIQYF.

The chain couples TRBV5-1 to TRBJ1-2, with D possibly matching TRBD1 (6 bases). The CDR3 consists of 14 residues. Looked up from germline, CDR1 is SGHRS and CDR2 is YFSETQ. V shed 6 bases and J shed 8 bases, with 20 bases lying between them. This chain's CDR3 is CASNSEGGPVGYTF. The CDR3 DNA follows: TGCGCCAGCAATTCGGAGGGGGGACCCGTGGGCTACACCTTC.

V and J are TRBV28 and TRBJ1-1; the D is unclear. Trimming removed 4 bases at V and 0 bases at J, with 6 bases between. Germline CDR1 is MDHEN and CDR2 is SYDVKM. This CDR3 spans 13 amino acids. CDR3 residues: CASSWAMNTEAFF. The CDR3 DNA follows: TGTGCCAGCAGTTGGGCGATGAACACTGAAGCTTTCTTT.

V is TRBV28 and J is TRBJ2-7, with 10 bases identical to TRBD1. The CDR3 has 15 amino acids. Germline trimming cut 4 bases from V and 3 bases from J; bases unmatched to any gene: 6. Germline CDR1 is MDHEN and CDR2 is SYDVKM. The CDR3 sequence is CASSSIGTGDYEQYF. The CDR3, as DNA: TGTGCCAGCAGTTCGATAGGGACAGGGGACTACGAGCAGTACTTC.

This rearrangement joins TRBV7-2 to TRBJ1-2; 9 positions agree with TRBD1. Trimming took 4 bases from V and 1 from J; bases not matched to a gene: 4. Germline loops: CDR1 SGHTA, CDR2 FQGNSA. The CDR3 consists of 15 residues. In DNA, the CDR3 is TGTGCCAGCAGCTCTGGGACAGGGCGTAACTATGGCTACACCTTC. Protein: CASSSGTGRNYGYTF.

The chain's CDR3 is CASRLPSGNTIYF. The CDR3 nucleotides are TGTGCCAGCAGGCTTCCCTCTGGAAACACCATATATTTT. This chain uses TRBV28 with TRBJ1-3, with no clear D. V lost 6 bases and J lost 0, with 6 bases in between. Germline V gene lookup returns CDR1 MDHEN and CDR2 SYDVKM. This CDR3 comprises 13 residues.

The DNA of the CDR3 is TGTGCCACCATAGCGGGAGCAAGAGAGACCCAGTACTTC. It codes for CATIAGARETQYF. The genes are TRBV15 and TRBJ2-5, with 9 nucleotides matching TRBD2. This CDR3 is 13 amino acids long. In germline, CDR1 is LNHNV, CDR2 YYDKDF (reference sequence). With 7 bases clipped from V and 4 bases from J, the junction kept 4 bases outside the gene matches.

The chain employs TRBV21-1 and TRBJ1-2; the D segment call TRBD1 is taken from the table without a DNA check. TRBV21-1 is given as a pseudogene. This CDR3 contains 12 residues. The CDR3 spells CASSGAGQGYTF. The DNA for the CDR3 is TGTGCCAGCAGCGGGGCAGGGCAGGGCTACACCTTC.